One sample yielded the 16 T cell receptor beta chains listed below, sequenced in a study of T cells of healthy individuals. TCRdb re-called the 5' RACE reads through MiXCR, storing one row per CDR3 protein. Of 85,000 to 100,000 distinct CDR3 sequences listed, around 17% were seen once; the top ten hold 6% to 8%. The receptors originated from a human donor in good health.

This clonotype has a count of ten or more. The chain recombines TRBV6-1 with TRBJ1-2, with TRBD1 as a possible D gene (5 bases). There are 16 residues in the CDR3. Germline loops: CDR1 MNHNS, CDR2 SASEGT. The V end lost 7 bases, the J end lost 0 bases, and 18 bases lay between the germline ends. The CDR3 region has the DNA TGTGCCAGCAAAATCCCGCGAGGGGTTGCTAACTATGGCTACACCTTC. Its protein product is CASKIPRGVANYGYTF.

The gene calls are TRBV7-8 and TRBJ2-7, with 10 bases matching TRBD1. The CDR3 contains 15 residues. V shed 2 bases, J shed 2 bases, and the junction held 3 bases outside the gene matches. Germline loops: CDR1 SGHVS, CDR2 FQNEAQ. The CDR3 is CASSLSGTGAYEQYF. The CDR3 DNA follows: TGTGCCAGCAGCTTATCGGGGACAGGGGCCTACGAGCAGTACTTC.

The chain carries TRBV28 and TRBJ2-1; D remains ambiguous. This CDR3 contains 16 residues. V lost 2 bases, J lost 3 bases, and 14 bases lay in between. Germline V gene data show CDR1 as MDHEN and CDR2 as SYDVKM. CDR3 amino acids: CASSLRQGMSYNEQFF. The CDR3 DNA follows: TGTGCCAGCAGTTTAAGGCAAGGTATGAGCTACAATGAGCAGTTCTTC.

The rearrangement joins TRBV6-1 to TRBJ2-7; the D gene could be TRBD1 or TRBD2 (6 bases each). The length of the CDR3 is 17 residues. V shed 3 bases and J shed 1 base, with 19 bases lying between them. The germline V gene has CDR1 MNHNS and CDR2 SASEGT. CDR3 protein: CASSDSERGALSYEQYF. The CDR3 bases are TGTGCCAGCAGTGATTCGGAAAGGGGGGCCCTTTCCTACGAGCAGTACTTC.

V usage is TRBV20-1 and J usage is TRBJ2-5, with 7 bases aligning to TRBD1. Germline CDR1 DFQATT, CDR2 SNEGSKA (reference sequence). This CDR3 is built from 14 residues. V lost 5 bases and J lost 2; bases outside the gene matches: 8. CDR3 bases: TGCAGTGCTGGGAACAGGGGTTGGCAAGAGACCCAGTACTTC. This gives the protein CSAGNRGWQETQYF.

This clonotype was observed many times. J is TRBJ1-2 and V is TRBV21-1; TRBD1, the table's D call, was not compared with the DNA. TRBV21-1 has pseudogene status. This CDR3 region has 18 residues. The CDR3: CASSKGTGGGGPNYGYTF. CDR3 sequence (DNA): TGTGCCAGCAGCAAGGGGACAGGGGGAGGTGGGCCTAACTATGGCTACACCTTC.

The chain combines TRBV4-3 with TRBJ2-5, with D maybe TRBD1 (5 bases). Trimming took off 1 base at V and 5 bases at J, with 17 bases between the two ends. This CDR3 region has 16 residues. CDR1 is LGHNA, CDR2 YSLEER, per germline. CDR3 bases: TGCGCCAGCAGCCAAGTTGGGTCAGGGCCAGGGGAGACCCAGTACTTC. This translates into CASSQVGSGPGETQYF.

The chain is built from TRBV7-8 and TRBJ2-3; D remains unclear. V was shortened by 4 bases and J by 5 bases, with 13 bases between the two germline ends. The CDR3 contains 14 residues. Per germline, CDR1 SGHVS and CDR2 FQNEAQ. In DNA form, the CDR3 reads TGTGCCAGCAGCTACACCGAGAACAGAGATACGCAGTATTTT. It specifies CASSYTENRDTQYF.

The table lists this clonotype with a few counts. The chain employs TRBV12-5 and TRBJ2-2; D unresolved. The CDR3 runs 21 residues. The V and J ends lost 9 bases and 14 bases respectively, with 46 bases between them. Germline V gene sequence: CDR1 LGHNT, CDR2 FRNRAP. The CDR3 is CASSKTIPGHSSSSPRILLFF. CDR3 sequence (DNA): TGTGCTAGCTCCAAAACCATCCCAGGTCATTCTTCATCCTCACCCAGGATTCTCCTGTTTTTT.

This clonotype showed up many times. The chain recombines TRBV7-2 with TRBJ1-2; the D gene is possibly TRBD1 (6 bases). The V end lost 10 bases, the J end lost 0 bases, and 21 bases lay between the germline ends. From germline, CDR1 is SGHTA and CDR2 FQGNSA. This CDR3 is built from 16 residues. CDR3 DNA: TGTGCCAATCCGACCGGCACGGACAGAGCTAACTATGGCTACACCTTC. Translating it yields CANPTGTDRANYGYTF.

This clonotype was seen a handful of times. This chain connects TRBV28 to TRBJ2-7, with 8 bases identical to TRBD1. Germline-derived CDR1 and CDR2 are MDHEN and SYDVKM. Losses at the gene ends were 5 bases for V and 2 bases for J; bases not matched to a gene: 2. CDR3 size: 13 residues. CDR3: CASSNRGAYEQYF. In nucleotides, the CDR3 is TGTGCCAGCAGTAACAGGGGGGCCTACGAGCAGTACTTC.

This clonotype has a handful of counts. The chain recombines TRBV11-3 with TRBJ1-1; D uncertain. The germline CDR1 and CDR2 sequences are SGHNT and YENEEA. V gave up 5 bases and J gave up 8 bases, with 15 bases separating them. The CDR3 is made up of 13 amino acids. CDR3 in amino acids: CASSPSPAREAFF. Here the CDR3 DNA reads TGTGCCAGCAGCCCAAGCCCCGCTCGGGAAGCTTTCTTT.

This clonotype was observed at least ten times. The chain links TRBV29-1 to TRBJ2-5; D tentatively reads TRBD1 or TRBD2 (6 bases each). Trimming took 6 bases from V and 2 from J, leaving 16 bases between them. CDR1 and CDR2 from the germline V gene are SQVTM and ANQGSEA. The CDR3 is 14 amino acids. CDR3 loop: CSVRGTTFQETQYF. The CDR3, as DNA: TGCAGCGTCCGCGGGACAACCTTTCAAGAGACCCAGTACTTC.

This chain joins TRBV20-1 and TRBJ2-6; a possible D gene is TRBD2 (7 bases). V was trimmed by 0 bases and J by 2 bases, leaving 14 bases between them. The CDR3 consists of 17 residues. From germline, CDR1 is DFQATT and CDR2 SNEGSKA (reference sequence). The CDR3: CSAREPGGGPGANVLTF. The CDR3 DNA reads as TGCAGTGCTAGAGAGCCGGGGGGCGGGCCTGGGGCCAACGTCCTGACTTTC.

This clonotype was picked up a small number of times. The rearrangement joins TRBV19 to TRBJ2-7, with D possibly being TRBD1 (6 bases). CDR3 length equals 14 residues. CDR1 is LNHDA, CDR2 SQIVND, per germline (reference sequence). The V end was cut by 5 bases, the J end by 3 bases, with 14 bases between. This chain's CDR3 is CASSPRTGLYEQYF. The DNA of the CDR3 is TGTGCCAGTAGTCCAAGAACAGGGCTCTACGAGCAGTACTTC. Variable domain in full (rest from reference TRBV19 and TRBJ2-7): DGGITQSPKYLFRKEGQNVTLSCEQNLNHDAMYWYRQDPGQGLRLIYYSQIVNDFQKGDIAEGYSVSREKKESFPLTVTSAQKNPTAFYLCASSPRTGLYEQYFGPGTRLTVT.

The V gene is TRBV12-5, the J gene TRBJ2-1; D may be TRBD1 (5 bases). The germline gives CDR1 LGHNT, CDR2 FRNRAP. CDR3 length: 13 residues. The germline V and J ends were trimmed by 5 bases and 6 bases, with 11 bases remaining between them. The CDR3 is CASGREGVNEQFF. The DNA of the CDR3 is TGTGCTAGTGGTAGGGAAGGGGTCAATGAGCAGTTCTTC.